This TCR beta chain appears in the sequencing data of a study of response to subunit inactivated influenza vaccine. This CDR3 contains 15 residues. Germline loops: CDR1 LGHDT, CDR2 YNNKEL (reference sequence). V lost 1 base, J lost 7 bases, and 6 bases stayed unmatched. A single record per CDR3 protein comes from TCRdb applying MiXCR to the RT-PCR reads. This sample has a few hundred thousand distinct CDR3 sequences, with less than 15% found just once. The origin of this receptor is a man in his forties or fifties who received an inactivated influenza vaccine. The chain recombines TRBV3-1 with TRBJ2-1; 8 bases map to TRBD2. Sequenced material: non-naive T cells sorted from PBMCs, taken 14 to 15 days before vaccination. The DNA of the CDR3 is TGTGCCAGCAGCCAAGGTAGCGGGATCAGAAATGAGCAGTTCTTC. Translating gives CASSQGSGIRNEQFF.